The clone carrying this T cell receptor (beta chain) has a count of ten or more. RNA transcripts provided the source from which TCR beta CDR3 regions were amplified. Primed by the HTBI set, a first-round RT-PCR was run on the TCR CDR3. TCRdb redid the calling of the multiplex PCR reads with MiXCR, one entry per CDR3 protein. Of roughly 350,000 distinct CDR3 sequences in the sample, approximately 13% were seen once. This record belongs to a study of T cells in Graves' hyperthyroidism and ophthalmopathy. The CDR3 is 16 residues long. Per the germline V gene, CDR1 is MDHEN and CDR2 is SYDVKM. V was shortened by 6 bases and J by 2 bases, with 17 bases between the two germline ends. Hyperthyroidism in the patients, aged 18 to 65, was newly diagnosed and under 2 months in duration. PBMCs were collected from an approximately 9.4 ml volume of fresh peripheral blood.

The origin of this receptor is a woman younger than 45 with Graves' hyperthyroidism. The material sequenced was blood. The chain is built from TRBV28 and TRBJ1-3; D is unclear. CDR3 residues: CASSLAPFGAGNTIYF. In nucleotides, the CDR3 is TGTGCCAGCAGCTTGGCCCCGTTCGGTGCTGGAAACACCATATATTTT.